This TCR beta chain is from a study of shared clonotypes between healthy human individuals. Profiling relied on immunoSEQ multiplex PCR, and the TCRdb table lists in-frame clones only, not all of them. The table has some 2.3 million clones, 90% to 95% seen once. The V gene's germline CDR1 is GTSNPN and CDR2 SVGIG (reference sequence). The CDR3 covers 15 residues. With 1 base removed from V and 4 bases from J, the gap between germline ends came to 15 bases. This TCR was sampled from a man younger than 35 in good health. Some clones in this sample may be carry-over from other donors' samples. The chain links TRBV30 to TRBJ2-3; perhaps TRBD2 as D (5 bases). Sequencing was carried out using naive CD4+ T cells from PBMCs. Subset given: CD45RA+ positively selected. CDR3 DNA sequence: TGTGCCTGGAGTGGTACGGGGAGCGGACCAGATACGCAGTATTTT. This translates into CAWSGTGSGPDTQYF.